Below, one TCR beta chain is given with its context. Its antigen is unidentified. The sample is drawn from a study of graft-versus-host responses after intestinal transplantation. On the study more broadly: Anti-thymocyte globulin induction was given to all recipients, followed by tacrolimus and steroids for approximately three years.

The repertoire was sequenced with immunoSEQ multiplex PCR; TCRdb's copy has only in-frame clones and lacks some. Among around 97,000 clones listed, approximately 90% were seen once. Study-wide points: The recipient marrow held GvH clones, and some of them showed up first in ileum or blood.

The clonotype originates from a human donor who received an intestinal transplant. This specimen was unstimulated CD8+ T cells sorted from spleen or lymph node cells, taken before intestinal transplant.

The CDR3 nucleotides read TGTGCCAGCACTCCCCTCGGGGGGGTCAAAAACATTCAGTACTTC. Translated, it gives CASTPLGGVKNIQYF. This sequence joins TRBV28 and TRBJ2-4, with 8 positions matching TRBD2. The germline CDR1 and CDR2 sequences are MDHEN and SYDVKM. V lost 7 bases to trimming and J lost 3 bases; unmatched junction nucleotides: 8. The CDR3 spans 15 residues.